The source of this TCR beta chain is a study of blood T cell repertoires in COVID-19. Background on the study: Both acute and convalescent COVID-19 samples were obtained from the United States, Italy and Spain. PBMCs, B-cell-depleted T cells, or T cells were the source of the cDNA or gDNA that made up the material.

TCRdb keeps only in-frame clones here, not all; method: immunoSEQ multiplex PCR. The data show 75,000 to 100,000 clones, approximately 87% seen once. Looked up from germline, CDR1 is SGHTA and CDR2 is FQGNSA. Trimming removed 4 bases from V and 6 bases from J; junction bases left unmatched: 3. The CDR3 consists of 12 residues. This clone was seen a single time. The TCR sequence derives from a human donor in a cohort sampled during active COVID-19. This chain links TRBV7-2 with TRBJ2-7; 7 bases fit TRBD2. Sequencing was carried out using peripheral blood. CDR3 DNA: TGTGCCAGCAGCTCGCCGGGGGGCGAGCAGTACTTC. Translating gives CASSSPGGEQYF.